This TCR beta chain was recovered during a study of shared clonotypes between healthy human individuals. With respect to this clone: Other DNA variants within this sample encode the same CDR3.

Measured with immunoSEQ multiplex PCR; TCRdb has only the in-frame clones, and not every one. The table lists about 2.1 million clones, around 93% of them singletons. The V end was cut by 0 bases, the J end by 0 bases, with 2 bases between. The CDR3 spans 13 residues. CDR1 and CDR2 from the germline V gene are SEHNR and FQNEAQ (reference sequence). It was CD45RO-negative cells, positively selected for CCR7, that made up naive CD8 cells, with terminally differentiated effector memory CD45RA+ cells excluded. The sequence derives from a young man in good health. Some clones in this sample may be carry-over from other donors' samples. The rearrangement uses TRBV7-9 and TRBJ1-1; the D is unclear. Specimen: naive CD8+ T cells from PBMCs. The CDR3 DNA reads TGTGCCAGCAGCTTAGCCTTGAACACTGAAGCTTTCTTT. Protein product: CASSLALNTEAFF.